The T cell receptor (beta chain) under discussion was sequenced for a study of OX40 agonist ivuxolimab in advanced cancers. CDR1 and CDR2 from the germline V gene are MNHEY and SMNVEV (reference sequence). The CDR3 runs 15 residues. Trimming took 5 bases from V and 5 from J; bases not matched to a gene: 6. Sequencing used immunoSEQ multiplex PCR; TCRdb keeps in-frame clones, though not all of them. There are 48,000 or so clones in the sample; around 90% occur only once, and 6.5% to 7.5% lies in the top ten. This clone has only one observation. This chain connects TRBV27 to TRBJ1-5; 10 nucleotides align to TRBD1. The sequencing here drew on CD4+ or CD8+ T cells sorted from blood, taken in a trial of the OX40 agonist ivuxolimab. The receptor was derived from an adult with an advanced solid tumor such as melanoma, head and neck, liver or kidney cancer. The CDR3 protein is CASSPLGTGDQPQHF. Written as DNA, the CDR3 is TGTGCCAGCAGTCCACTCGGGACAGGGGATCAGCCCCAGCATTTT.